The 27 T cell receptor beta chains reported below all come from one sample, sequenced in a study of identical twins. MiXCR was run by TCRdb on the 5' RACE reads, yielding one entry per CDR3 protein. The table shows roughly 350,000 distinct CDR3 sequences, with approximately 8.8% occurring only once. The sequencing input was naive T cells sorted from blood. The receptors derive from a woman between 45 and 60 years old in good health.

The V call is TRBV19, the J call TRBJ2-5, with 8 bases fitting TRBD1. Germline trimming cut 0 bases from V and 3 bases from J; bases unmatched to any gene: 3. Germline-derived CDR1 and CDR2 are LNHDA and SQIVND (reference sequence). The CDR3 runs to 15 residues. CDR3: CASSIDGQGKETQYF. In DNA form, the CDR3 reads TGTGCCAGTAGTATAGATGGACAGGGTAAAGAGACCCAGTACTTC.

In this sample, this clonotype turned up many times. This CDR3 reads CASSGPGLANEQFF. The CDR3, as DNA: TGCGCCAGCAGCGGACCGGGACTAGCCAATGAGCAGTTCTTC. J is TRBJ2-1 and V is TRBV5-1, with TRBD2 identical over 9 bases. The J segment lost 6 bases and the V segment lost 4 bases, leaving 5 bases of the junction unmatched. Germline assignment: CDR1 SGHRS and CDR2 YFSETQ. The CDR3 is 14 residues long.

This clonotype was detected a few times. The CDR3 sequence: CAIHRGYGYTF. CDR3 DNA sequence: TGTGCCATTCATCGGGGATATGGCTACACCTTC. The chain recombines TRBV12-3 or TRBV12-4 with TRBJ1-2; unclear D gene. V was pared by 10 bases and J by 5 bases, with 11 bases between. The CDR3 consists of 11 residues.

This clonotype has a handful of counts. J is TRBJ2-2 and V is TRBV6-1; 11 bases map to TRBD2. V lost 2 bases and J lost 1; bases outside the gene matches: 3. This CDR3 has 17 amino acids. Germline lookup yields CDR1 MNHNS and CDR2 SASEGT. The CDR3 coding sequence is TGTGCCAGCAGTGAACCCGGACTAGCGGGGAACACCGGGGAGCTGTTTTTT. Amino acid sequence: CASSEPGLAGNTGELFF.

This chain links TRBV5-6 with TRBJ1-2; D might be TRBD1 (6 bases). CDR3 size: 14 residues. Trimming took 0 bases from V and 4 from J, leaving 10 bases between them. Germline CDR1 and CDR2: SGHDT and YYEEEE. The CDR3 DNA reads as TGTGCCAGCAGCTTGGGCAGGGGAGGCTATGGCTACACCTTC. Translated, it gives CASSLGRGGYGYTF.

The CDR3 protein is CASSPIGHSGSYEQYF. DNA for the CDR3: TGTGCCAGCAGCCCCATAGGACATTCGGGGTCCTACGAGCAGTACTTC. J is TRBJ2-7 and V is TRBV13; D might be TRBD1 or TRBD2, each matching 5 bases. The V end was cut by 5 bases, the J end by 1 base, with 18 bases between. CDR3 size: 16 residues. Germline CDR1 reads PRHDT; CDR2 reads FYEKMQ (reference sequence).

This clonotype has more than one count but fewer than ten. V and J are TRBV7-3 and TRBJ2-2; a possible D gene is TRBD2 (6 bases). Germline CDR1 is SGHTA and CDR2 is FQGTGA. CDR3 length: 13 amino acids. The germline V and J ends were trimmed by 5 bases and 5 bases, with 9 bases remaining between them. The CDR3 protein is CASSMLATGELFF. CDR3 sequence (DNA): TGTGCCAGCAGCATGCTAGCGACCGGGGAGCTGTTTTTT.

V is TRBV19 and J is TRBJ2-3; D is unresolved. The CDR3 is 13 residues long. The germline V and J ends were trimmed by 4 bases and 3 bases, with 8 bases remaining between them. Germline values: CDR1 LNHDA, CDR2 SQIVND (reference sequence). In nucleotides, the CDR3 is TGTGCCAGTAGTAGGCGGTATACAGATACGCAGTATTTT. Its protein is CASSRRYTDTQYF.

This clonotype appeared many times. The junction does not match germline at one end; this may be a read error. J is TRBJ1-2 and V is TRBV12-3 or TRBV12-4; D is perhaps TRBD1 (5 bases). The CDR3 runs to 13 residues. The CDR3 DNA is TGTGCCAGCAGGTTAGACGGGACCTATGGCTACACCTTC. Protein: CASRLDGTYGYTF.

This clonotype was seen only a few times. The CDR3 is CASSSSDRGNEQFF. CDR3 DNA: TGTGCCAGCAGCTCATCCGACAGGGGCAATGAGCAGTTCTTC. The rearrangement joins TRBV7-3 to TRBJ2-1; 8 bases are shared with TRBD1. J was trimmed by 6 bases and V by 4 bases; bases with no gene match: 5. Germline V gene sequence: CDR1 SGHTA, CDR2 FQGTGA. The CDR3 covers 14 residues.

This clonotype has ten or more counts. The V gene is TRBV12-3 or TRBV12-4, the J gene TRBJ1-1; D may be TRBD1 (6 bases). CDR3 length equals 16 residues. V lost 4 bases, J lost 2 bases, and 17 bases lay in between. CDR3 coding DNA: TGTGCCAGCAGTTCCGGCACGAGGACAGATAACACTGAAGCTTTCTTT. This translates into CASSSGTRTDNTEAFF.

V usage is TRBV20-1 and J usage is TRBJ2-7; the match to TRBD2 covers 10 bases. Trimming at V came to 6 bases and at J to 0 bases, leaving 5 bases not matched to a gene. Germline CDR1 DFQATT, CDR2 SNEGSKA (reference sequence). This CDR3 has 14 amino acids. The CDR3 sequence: CSAKLAGSSYEQYF. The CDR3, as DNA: TGCAGTGCAAAACTAGCGGGAAGCTCCTACGAGCAGTACTTC.

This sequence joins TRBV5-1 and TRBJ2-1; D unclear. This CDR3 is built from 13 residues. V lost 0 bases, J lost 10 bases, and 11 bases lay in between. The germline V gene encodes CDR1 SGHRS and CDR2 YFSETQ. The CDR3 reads CASSLEPLGEQFF. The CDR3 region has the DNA TGCGCCAGCAGCTTGGAACCCTTAGGGGAGCAGTTCTTC.

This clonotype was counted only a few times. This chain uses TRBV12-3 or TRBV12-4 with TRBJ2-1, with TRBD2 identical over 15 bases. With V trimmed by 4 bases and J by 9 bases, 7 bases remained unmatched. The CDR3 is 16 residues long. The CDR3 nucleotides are TGTGCCAGCAGTTCCCACGGGACTAGCGGGAGGTCTGAGCAGTTCTTC. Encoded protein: CASSSHGTSGRSEQFF.

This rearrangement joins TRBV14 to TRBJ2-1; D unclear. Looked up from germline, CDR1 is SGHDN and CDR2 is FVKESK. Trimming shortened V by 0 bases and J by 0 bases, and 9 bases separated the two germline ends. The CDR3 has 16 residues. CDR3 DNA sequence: TGTGCCAGCAGCCAAGATCTCCTGAGCTCCTACAATGAGCAGTTCTTC. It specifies CASSQDLLSSYNEQFF. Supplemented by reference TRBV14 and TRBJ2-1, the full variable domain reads EAGVTQFPSHSVIEKGQTVTLRCDPISGHDNLYWYRRVMGKEIKFLLHFVKESKQDESGMPNNRFLAERTGGTYSTLKVQPAELEDSGVYFCASSQDLLSSYNEQFFGPGTRLTVL.

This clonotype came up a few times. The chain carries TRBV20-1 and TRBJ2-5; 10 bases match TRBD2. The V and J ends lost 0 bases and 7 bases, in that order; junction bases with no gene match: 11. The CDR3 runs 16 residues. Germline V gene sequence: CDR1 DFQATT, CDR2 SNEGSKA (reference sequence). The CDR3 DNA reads TGCAGTGCTAGAGATGCCAGCGGGAGGGCCCATGGGACCCAGTACTTC. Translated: CSARDASGRAHGTQYF.

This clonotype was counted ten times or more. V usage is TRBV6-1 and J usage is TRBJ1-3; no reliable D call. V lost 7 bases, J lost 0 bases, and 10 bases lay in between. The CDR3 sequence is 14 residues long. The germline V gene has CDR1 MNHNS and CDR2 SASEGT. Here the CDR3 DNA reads TGTGCCAGCACAGACAACTTCTCTGGAAACACCATATATTTT. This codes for CASTDNFSGNTIYF.

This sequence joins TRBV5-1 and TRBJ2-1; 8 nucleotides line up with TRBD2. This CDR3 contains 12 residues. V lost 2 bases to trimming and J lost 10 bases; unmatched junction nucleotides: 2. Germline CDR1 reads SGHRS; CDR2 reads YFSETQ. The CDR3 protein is CASSLIAGEQFF. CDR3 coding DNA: TGCGCCAGCAGCTTAATAGCGGGAGAGCAGTTCTTC.

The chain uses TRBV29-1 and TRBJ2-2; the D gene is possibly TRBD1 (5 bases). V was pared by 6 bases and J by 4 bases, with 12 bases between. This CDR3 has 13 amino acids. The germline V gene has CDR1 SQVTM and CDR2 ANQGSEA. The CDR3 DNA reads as TGCAGCGTCGCTCAGGGTGGCACCGGGGAGCTGTTTTTT. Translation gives CSVAQGGTGELFF.

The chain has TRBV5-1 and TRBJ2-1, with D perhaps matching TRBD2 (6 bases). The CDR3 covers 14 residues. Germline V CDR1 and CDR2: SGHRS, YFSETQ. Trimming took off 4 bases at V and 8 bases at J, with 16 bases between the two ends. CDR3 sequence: CASSPWDSSDEQFF. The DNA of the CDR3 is TGCGCCAGCAGCCCGTGGGACTCGTCGGATGAGCAGTTCTTC.

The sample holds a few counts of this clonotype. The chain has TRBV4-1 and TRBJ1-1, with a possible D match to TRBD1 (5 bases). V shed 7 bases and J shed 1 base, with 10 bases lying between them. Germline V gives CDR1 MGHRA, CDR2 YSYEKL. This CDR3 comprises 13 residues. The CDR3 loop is CASTGTANTEAFF. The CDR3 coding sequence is TGCGCCAGCACCGGGACGGCGAACACTGAAGCTTTCTTT.

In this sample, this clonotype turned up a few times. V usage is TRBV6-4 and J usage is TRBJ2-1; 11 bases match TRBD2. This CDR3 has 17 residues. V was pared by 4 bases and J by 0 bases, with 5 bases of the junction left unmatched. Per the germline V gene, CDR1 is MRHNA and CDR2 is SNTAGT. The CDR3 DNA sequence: TGTGCCAGCAGTGGACTAGCGGGATGGGCCTCCTACAATGAGCAGTTCTTC. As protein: CASSGLAGWASYNEQFF.

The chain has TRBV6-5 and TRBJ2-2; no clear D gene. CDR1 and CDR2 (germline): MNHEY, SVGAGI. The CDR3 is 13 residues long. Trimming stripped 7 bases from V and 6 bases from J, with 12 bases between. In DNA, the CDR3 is TGTGCCAGCAAAAAGGTCCTCCCCGGGGAGCTGTTTTTT. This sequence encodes CASKKVLPGELFF.

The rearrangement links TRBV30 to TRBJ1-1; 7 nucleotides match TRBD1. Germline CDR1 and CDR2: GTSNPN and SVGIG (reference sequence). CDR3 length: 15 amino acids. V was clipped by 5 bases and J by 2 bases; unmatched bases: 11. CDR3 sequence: CAWQGGPITNTEAFF. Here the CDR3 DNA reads TGTGCCTGGCAGGGGGGTCCAATCACTAACACTGAAGCTTTCTTT.

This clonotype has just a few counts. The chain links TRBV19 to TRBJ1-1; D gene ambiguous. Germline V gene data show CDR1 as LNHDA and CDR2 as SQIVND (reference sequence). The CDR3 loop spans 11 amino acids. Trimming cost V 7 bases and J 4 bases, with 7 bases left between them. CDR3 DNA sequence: TGTGCCAGTACCCCGTTCACTGAAGCTTTCTTT. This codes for CASTPFTEAFF.

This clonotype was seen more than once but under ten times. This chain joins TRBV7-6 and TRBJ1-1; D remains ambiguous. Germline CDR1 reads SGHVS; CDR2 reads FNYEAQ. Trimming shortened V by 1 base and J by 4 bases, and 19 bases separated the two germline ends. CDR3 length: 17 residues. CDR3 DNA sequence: TGTGCCAGCAGCTTAGGGGCGGGAAGTGGGATCGGCACTGAAGCTTTCTTT. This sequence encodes CASSLGAGSGIGTEAFF.

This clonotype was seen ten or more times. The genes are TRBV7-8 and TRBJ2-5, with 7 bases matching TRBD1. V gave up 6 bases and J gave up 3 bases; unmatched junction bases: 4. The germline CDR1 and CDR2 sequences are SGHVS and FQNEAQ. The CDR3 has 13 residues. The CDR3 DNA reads TGTGCCAGCAGACGCACAGGGGAAGAGACCCAGTACTTC. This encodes CASRRTGEETQYF.